Each of the 8 T cell receptor beta chains below was sequenced from the same sample in a study of blood T cells in healthy people across ages. The use of a sample-barcoded 5' primer and a J-beta primer mix characterized a second PCR of 7 to 11 cycles. TCRdb reprocessed the 5' RACE reads via MiXCR and lists one record per CDR3 protein. The sample has some 640,000 distinct CDR3 sequences, approximately 30% seen once. The source material was blood. The receptors come from a woman of 80 years or more in good health.

This clonotype has just a few counts. The rearrangement joins TRBV5-1 to TRBJ1-5; D might be TRBD1 (6 bases). This CDR3 is built from 15 residues. Germline V gene sequence: CDR1 SGHRS, CDR2 YFSETQ. Trimming pared 1 base from V and 7 bases from J, leaving 15 bases between. The CDR3 sequence: CASSLSPGDDQPQHF. CDR3 nucleotide sequence: TGCGCCAGCAGCTTGTCGCCAGGGGATGACCAGCCCCAGCATTTT.

This clonotype was seen many times. This chain joins TRBV27 and TRBJ1-2, with no clear D. This CDR3 spans 17 amino acids. CDR1 and CDR2 from the germline V gene are MNHEY and SMNVEV (reference sequence). V was trimmed by 1 base and J by 8 bases, leaving 23 bases between them. For the CDR3, the DNA is TGTGCCAGCAGTTTATTCCCCGTTCAGGTCGGGGAAGGGGGCTACACCTTC. This translates into CASSLFPVQVGEGGYTF.

This clonotype appeared many times. V is TRBV5-1 and J is TRBJ1-1; D gene ambiguous. Trimming took 0 bases from V and 1 from J, leaving 10 bases between them. The CDR3 is 15 amino acids. The germline CDR1 and CDR2 sequences are SGHRS and YFSETQ. The chain's CDR3 is CASSLDGRSNTEAFF. The CDR3 DNA follows: TGCGCCAGCAGCTTGGACGGACGTTCGAACACTGAAGCTTTCTTT.

This chain links TRBV7-2 with TRBJ1-2; 7 bases fit TRBD1. This CDR3 is 13 amino acids long. Trimming removed 5 bases from V and 7 bases from J; junction bases left unmatched: 7. Per the germline V gene, CDR1 is SGHTA and CDR2 is FQGNSA. Here the CDR3 DNA reads TGTGCCAGCAGCCAGACAGGGTGTTTTGGCTACACCTTC. Its protein product is CASSQTGCFGYTF.

This clonotype was detected many times. The chain has TRBV7-9 and TRBJ2-1, with D perhaps being TRBD1 or TRBD2 (5 bases each). Germline V gene data show CDR1 as SEHNR and CDR2 as FQNEAQ (reference sequence). V lost 1 base and J 7 bases, leaving 14 bases between the germline ends. The length of the CDR3 is 15 residues. CDR3 bases: TGTGCCAGCAGCTTAGTTGGGACCACAACTAATGAGCAGTTCTTC. Its translation is CASSLVGTTTNEQFF.

In this sample, this clonotype turned up a few times. The chain has TRBV30 and TRBJ1-1; TRBD1 matches 11 bases. The CDR3 loop spans 14 amino acids. Germline CDR1 GTSNPN, CDR2 SVGIG (reference sequence). Unmatched junction bases numbered 9, after V lost 1 base and J lost 11 bases. The CDR3 DNA reads as TGTGCCTGGAGTGCCGGACAGGGGGCCTCGATTGCTTTCTTT. Its translation: CAWSAGQGASIAFF.

In its sample, this clonotype was seen a few times. The genes are TRBV10-3 and TRBJ2-2; tentatively, D is TRBD2 (7 bases). Germline V CDR1 and CDR2: ENHRY, SYGVKD. Trimming stripped 2 bases from V and 2 bases from J, with 12 bases between. CDR3 size: 16 residues. CDR3 loop: CAISEPRGGNTGELFF. The CDR3 region has the DNA TGTGCCATCAGTGAGCCGAGGGGGGGTAACACCGGGGAGCTGTTTTTT.

The CDR3 coding sequence is TGTGCCAGCAGCTTACCCTCCCTGACCGGGGAGCTGTTTTTT. Protein product: CASSLPSLTGELFF. The chain is built from TRBV7-2 and TRBJ2-2; D gene uncertain. Trimming left V 2 bases short and J 5 bases short, with 9 bases between. This CDR3 has 14 amino acids. Germline CDR1 SGHTA, CDR2 FQGNSA. The complete variable domain, with remaining parts taken from reference TRBV7-2 and TRBJ2-2, reads GAGVSQSPSNKVTEKGKDVELRCDPISGHTALYWYRQSLGQGLEFLIYFQGNSAPDKSGLPSDRFSAERTGGSVSTLTIQRTQQEDSAVYLCASSLPSLTGELFFGEGSRLTVL.